This TCR beta chain was sequenced in a study of blood T cell repertoires in COVID-19. Whole-study context: T cells, B-cell-depleted T cells, or PBMCs supplied cDNA or gDNA.

A few counts support this clone. The sample carries other DNA sequences with the same CDR3. V was cut by 0 bases and J by 4 bases, with 10 bases left in between. The CDR3 totals 15 residues. CDR1 and CDR2 (germline): LNHDA, SQIVND (reference sequence). In the original workflow: Reference gene primer amplification gave nucleated cell count estimates. Libraries were prepared by immunoSEQ multiplex PCR; TCRdb keeps only in-frame clonotypes and omits some of them. D and trimming were read from the DNA, whereas the V and J calls and clone size are those reported in that table. The data show hundreds of thousands of clones, almost 90% seen once.

The chain couples TRBV19 to TRBJ1-5, with a tentative D call TRBD1 (5 bases). The receptor was derived from a man aged 80 or over with acute or convalescent COVID-19. The sequencing input was peripheral blood. CDR3 nucleotide sequence: TGTGCCAGTAGTATAGACAGGGCGTCAAATCAGCCCCAGCATTTT. This encodes CASSIDRASNQPQHF.